What follows describes a single T cell receptor (beta chain). Its specific antigen is unknown. One base away there is no much larger clone; base qualities are not given. The data derive from a study of T cell responses to AZD1222 COVID-19 vaccine (dated by TCRdb to about 2021). Broadly, across the study: Because spike-specific TCR depth and breadth did not differ between the two schedules, AZD1222 recipients who got a second dose at roughly 4 weeks were pooled with those who got a second dose at roughly 12 weeks. Trial participants were enrolled by age into subgroups of 18-55, 56-69 and 70-plus years, and approximately 150, 30 and 60 TCR-sequenced participants, respectively, were included in these subgroups. A total of about 230 trial participants underwent TCR sequencing, of whom approximately 210 received two doses of AZD1222 and about 25 received two doses of the MenACWY control vaccine.

What the research found in general, with its limitations: No day 14 peak-response samples were available, so repertoires were characterized only after the peak T cell response. A significant rise in spike-specific TCR breadth and depth was observed after two AZD1222 doses relative to day 0 and relative to MenACWY recipients. Reportedly, almost half of the unique spike-specific TCRs recognized epitopes lying outside the regions that are mutated in the B.1.351 and B.1.1.7 variants. CD4 TCRs associated with the vaccine covered the entire spike protein, and the dominant responses were in regions 160-218 and 743-854. Conclusions about previously exposed vaccinees were limited because only a handful of AZD1222 recipients were SARS-CoV-2 seropositive at baseline. The 56-69-year group was small, and its depth increase did not reach significance, likely because of low power. Most participants were white British and females outnumbered males, and the authors suggested that clonal diversity may have been underestimated.

The CDR3 runs 16 amino acids, cysteine and phenylalanine included. Just CDR3 DNA is preserved here, 48 bases in frame from base 1. The germline V gene (reference sequence) yields MNHEY for CDR1 and SMNVEV for CDR2. Trimming removed 3 bases from V and 2 bases from J, leaving 11 bases between the germline ends. Interpreted using the paper, the time point label stands for: baseline before first vaccination. The vaccinee samples were drawn from two UK trials, COV001 and COV002, one of which was a single-blind randomized controlled phase 2/3 trial testing AZD1222 (ChAdOx1 nCoV-19) in healthy adults. For TCRbeta chain sequencing, PBMC samples were collected from trial participants at day 0 and at day 28 after the second dose. The CDR3 regions of human TCRbeta chains were analyzed by immunosequencing. On the authors' methods: Repertoire TCRs were matched against a reference library of SARS-CoV-2-specific TCRs generated with the MIRA antigen-specificity platform. Breadth meant the fraction of unique TCRs that were SARS-CoV-2-associated, whereas depth meant the fraction of total T cells that were SARS-CoV-2-associated. Using the MIRA data, each spike-specific TCR was assigned both to the spike region to which the TCR was reactive and to a CD4 or CD8 class. Log10-transformed breadth and depth values were compared by one-way ANOVA with Sidak's multiple comparisons tests. The source is immuneACCESS, and TCRdb retained only in-frame sequences with V and J called. Part of the clones is not carried over; for the studies checked, unresolved V genes explain less than half of this, and the remainder is unexplained. From that table come the V and J calls and clone size; the DNA was used to work out D and trimming. Across this sample there are 130,000 to 150,000 clones, with 92% seen only once. The ten top clones hold approximately 2% of the sample.

The sample was peripheral blood, taken on day 0 of AZD1222 vaccination. The origin of this receptor is an adult in good health. This receptor chain uses TRBV27 and TRBJ1-6; TRBD1 is a weak D gene call, 5 bases matching. The CDR3 protein: CASSFRGTAYNSPLHF. In nucleotide form, the sequence is TGTGCCAGCAGTTTCAGAGGGACGGCCTATAATTCACCCCTCCACTTT.